A single sample gave rise to the 2 T cell receptor beta chains below, sequenced in a study of T-cell reconstitution after alpha-beta-depleted transplantation in children (TCRdb year 2016). The library relied on PCR. Sequencing instrument: Illumina HiSeq 2500. TCR library preparation used molecular barcoding, with unique molecular identifiers applied to normalize quantification of the TCRbeta repertoire. TCRdb reprocessing: public reads trimmed at Q25 with fastp, clones called with MiXCR, in-frame beta chains kept. Each CDR3 protein gets just one entry, which takes the most common genes and DNA from the rows behind it. In all, the sample holds about 230,000 distinct CDR3 sequences, and over 9.5% of those were seen once. The ten largest account for approximately 5.4% of the sample. This material consisted of PBMCs from the stem cell graft donor, taken from the stem cell graft. The receptors shown here come from a human donor who donated a stem cell graft to a child with SCID.

This clonotype was observed many times. This chain uses TRBV12-3 or TRBV12-4 with TRBJ1-2; D is undetermined. V was clipped by 1 base and J by 5 bases, with 11 bases between them. The CDR3 has 14 amino acids. In DNA, the CDR3 is TGTGCCAGCAGTTTAGGCGGCACGGAGTATGGCTACACCTTC. Amino acids: CASSLGGTEYGYTF.

This clonotype appeared a few times. The CDR3 sequence is CASRGAGGGNTEAFF. DNA of the CDR3: TGCGCCAGCAGGGGGGCAGGGGGCGGAAACACTGAAGCTTTCTTT. V gene TRBV5-1 combines with J gene TRBJ1-1, with 8 bases that match TRBD1. V shed 5 bases, J shed 2 bases, and the junction held 8 bases outside the gene matches. Germline V gives CDR1 SGHRS, CDR2 YFSETQ. The CDR3 contains 15 residues.